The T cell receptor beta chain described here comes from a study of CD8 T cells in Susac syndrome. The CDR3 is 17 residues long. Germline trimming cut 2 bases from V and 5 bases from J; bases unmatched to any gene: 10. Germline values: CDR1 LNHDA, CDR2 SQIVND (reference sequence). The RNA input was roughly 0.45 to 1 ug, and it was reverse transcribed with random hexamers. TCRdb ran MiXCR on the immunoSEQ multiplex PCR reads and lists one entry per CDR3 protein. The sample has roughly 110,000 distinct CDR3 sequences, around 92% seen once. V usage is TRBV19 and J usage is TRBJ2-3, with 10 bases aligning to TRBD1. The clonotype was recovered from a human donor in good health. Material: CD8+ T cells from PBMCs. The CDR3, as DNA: TGTGCCAGTAGTATACGTCCGGGACAGGGGTCGAGAGATACGCAGTATTTT. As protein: CASSIRPGQGSRDTQYF.